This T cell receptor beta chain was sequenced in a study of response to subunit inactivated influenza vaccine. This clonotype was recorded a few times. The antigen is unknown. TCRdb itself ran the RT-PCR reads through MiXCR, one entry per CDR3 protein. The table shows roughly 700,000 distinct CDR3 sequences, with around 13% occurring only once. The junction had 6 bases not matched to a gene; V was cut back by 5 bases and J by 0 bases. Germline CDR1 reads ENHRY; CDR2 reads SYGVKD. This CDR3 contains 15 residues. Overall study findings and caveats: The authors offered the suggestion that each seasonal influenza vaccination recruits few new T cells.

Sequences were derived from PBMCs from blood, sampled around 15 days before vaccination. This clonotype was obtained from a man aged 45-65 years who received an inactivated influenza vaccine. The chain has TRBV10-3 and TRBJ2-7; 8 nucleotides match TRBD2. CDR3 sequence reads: CAISQLADPSYEQYF. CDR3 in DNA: TGTGCCATCAGTCAACTAGCGGACCCCTCCTACGAGCAGTACTTC.